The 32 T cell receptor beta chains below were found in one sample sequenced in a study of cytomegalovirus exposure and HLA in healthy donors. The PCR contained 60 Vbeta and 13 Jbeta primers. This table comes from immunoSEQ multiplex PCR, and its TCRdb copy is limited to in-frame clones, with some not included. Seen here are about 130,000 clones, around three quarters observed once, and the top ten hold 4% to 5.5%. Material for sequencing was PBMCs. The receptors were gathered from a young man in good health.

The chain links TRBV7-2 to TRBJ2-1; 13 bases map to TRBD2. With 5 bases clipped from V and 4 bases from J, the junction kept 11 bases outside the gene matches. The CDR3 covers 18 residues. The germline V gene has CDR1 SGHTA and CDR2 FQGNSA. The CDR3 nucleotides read TGTGCCAGCAGCCGCTTAGGACTAGCGGGAGCCTATTACAATGAGCAGTTCTTC. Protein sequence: CASSRLGLAGAYYNEQFF.

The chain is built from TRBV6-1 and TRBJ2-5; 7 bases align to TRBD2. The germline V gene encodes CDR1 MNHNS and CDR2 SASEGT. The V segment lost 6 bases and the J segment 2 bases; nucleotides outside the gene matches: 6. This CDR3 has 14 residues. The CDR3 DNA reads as TGTGCCAGCAGGGTTCCGGGACTACAAGAGACCCAGTACTTC. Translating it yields CASRVPGLQETQYF.

For the CDR3, the DNA is TGTGCCAGCAGTTACTCGCAGGGGACCAACTACGAGCAGTACTTC. It is translated as CASSYSQGTNYEQYF. The V call is TRBV6-5, the J call TRBJ2-7, with D possibly TRBD1 on 6 matching bases. CDR3 size: 15 residues. Trimming pared 0 bases from V and 3 bases from J, leaving 12 bases between. Germline V CDR1 and CDR2: MNHEY, SVGAGI.

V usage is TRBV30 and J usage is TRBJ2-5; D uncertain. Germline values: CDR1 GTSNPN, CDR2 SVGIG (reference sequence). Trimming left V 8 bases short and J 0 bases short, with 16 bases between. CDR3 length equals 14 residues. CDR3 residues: CAGLLGQDQETQYF. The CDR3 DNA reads TGTGCCGGATTGCTGGGCCAGGACCAAGAGACCCAGTACTTC.

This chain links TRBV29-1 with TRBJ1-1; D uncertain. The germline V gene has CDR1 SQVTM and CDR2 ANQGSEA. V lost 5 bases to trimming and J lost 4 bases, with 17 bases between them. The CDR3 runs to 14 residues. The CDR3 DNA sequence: TGCAGCGTTAACCGAGGCTCGGGGAGCACTGAAGCTTTCTTT. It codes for CSVNRGSGSTEAFF.

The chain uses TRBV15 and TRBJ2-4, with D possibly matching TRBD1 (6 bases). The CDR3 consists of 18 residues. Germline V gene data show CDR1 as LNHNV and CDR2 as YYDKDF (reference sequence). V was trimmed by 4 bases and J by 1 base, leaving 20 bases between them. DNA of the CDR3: TGTGCCACCAGCACACGTTCCGGGACACCCAAGGCCAAAAACATTCAGTACTTC. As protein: CATSTRSGTPKAKNIQYF.

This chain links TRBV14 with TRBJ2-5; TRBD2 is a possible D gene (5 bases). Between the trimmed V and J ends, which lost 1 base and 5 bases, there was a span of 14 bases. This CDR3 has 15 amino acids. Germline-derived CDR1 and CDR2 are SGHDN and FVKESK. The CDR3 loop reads CASSQGWIRGETQYF. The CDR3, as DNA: TGTGCCAGCAGCCAAGGATGGATTCGGGGTGAGACCCAGTACTTC.

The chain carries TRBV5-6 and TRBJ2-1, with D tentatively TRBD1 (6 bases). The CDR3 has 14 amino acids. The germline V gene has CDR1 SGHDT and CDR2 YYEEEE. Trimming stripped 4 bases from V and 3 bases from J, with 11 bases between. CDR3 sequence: CASSPDSHYNEQFF. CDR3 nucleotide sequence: TGTGCCAGCAGCCCGGACAGCCACTACAATGAGCAGTTCTTC. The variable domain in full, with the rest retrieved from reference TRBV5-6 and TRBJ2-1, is DAGVTQSPTHLIKTRGQQVTLRCSPKSGHDTVSWYQQALGQGPQFIFQYYEEEERQRGNFPDRFSGHQFPNYSSELNVNALLLGDSALYLCASSPDSHYNEQFFGPGTRLTVL.

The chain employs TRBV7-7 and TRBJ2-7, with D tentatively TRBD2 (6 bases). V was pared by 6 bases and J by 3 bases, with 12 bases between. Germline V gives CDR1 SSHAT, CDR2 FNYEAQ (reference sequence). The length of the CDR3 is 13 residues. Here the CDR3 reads CASSPGTYYEQYF. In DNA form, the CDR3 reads TGTGCCAGCAGTCCGGGGACTTACTACGAGCAGTACTTC.

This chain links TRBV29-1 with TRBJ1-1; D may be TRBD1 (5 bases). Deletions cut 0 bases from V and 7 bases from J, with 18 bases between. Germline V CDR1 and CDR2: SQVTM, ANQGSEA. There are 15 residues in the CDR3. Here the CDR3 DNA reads TGCAGCGTTGAAGATCATTCGGGGATGGGGGGTGAAGCTTTCTTT. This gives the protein CSVEDHSGMGGEAFF.

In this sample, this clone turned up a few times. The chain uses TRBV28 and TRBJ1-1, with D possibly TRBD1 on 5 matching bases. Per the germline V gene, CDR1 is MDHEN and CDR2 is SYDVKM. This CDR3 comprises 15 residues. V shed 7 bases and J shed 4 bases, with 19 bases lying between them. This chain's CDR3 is CASTTDPGGGTEAFF. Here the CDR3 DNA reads TGTGCCAGCACCACTGACCCCGGGGGGGGCACTGAAGCTTTCTTT.

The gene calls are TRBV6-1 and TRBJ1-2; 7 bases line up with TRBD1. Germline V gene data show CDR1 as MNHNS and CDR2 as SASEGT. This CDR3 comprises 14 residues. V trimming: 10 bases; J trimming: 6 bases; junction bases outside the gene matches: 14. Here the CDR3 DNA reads TGTGCCACCTCAGGGGGTGTTTCCTTACATGGCTACACCTTC. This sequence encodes CATSGGVSLHGYTF.

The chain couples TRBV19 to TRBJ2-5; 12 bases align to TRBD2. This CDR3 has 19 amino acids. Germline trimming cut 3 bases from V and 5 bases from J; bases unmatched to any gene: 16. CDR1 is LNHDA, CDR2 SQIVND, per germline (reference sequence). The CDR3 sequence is CASSILPSPLAGGRETQYF. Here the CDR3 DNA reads TGTGCCAGTAGTATTTTACCCTCCCCACTAGCGGGAGGAAGGGAGACCCAGTACTTC. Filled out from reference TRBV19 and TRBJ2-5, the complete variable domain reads DGGITQSPKYLFRKEGQNVTLSCEQNLNHDAMYWYRQDPGQGLRLIYYSQIVNDFQKGDIAEGYSVSREKKESFPLTVTSAQKNPTAFYLCASSILPSPLAGGRETQYFGPGTRLLVL.

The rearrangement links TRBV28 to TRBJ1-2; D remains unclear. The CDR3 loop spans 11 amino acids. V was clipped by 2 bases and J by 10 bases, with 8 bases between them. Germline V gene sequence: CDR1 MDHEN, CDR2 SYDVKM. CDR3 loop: CASSLTRFYTF. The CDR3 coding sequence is TGTGCCAGCAGTTTAACCAGGTTCTACACCTTC.

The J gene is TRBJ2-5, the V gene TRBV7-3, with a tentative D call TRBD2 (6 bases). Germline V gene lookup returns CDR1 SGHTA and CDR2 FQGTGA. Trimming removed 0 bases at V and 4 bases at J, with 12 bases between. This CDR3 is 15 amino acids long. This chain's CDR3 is CASSLTGTPPETQYF. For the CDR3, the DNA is TGTGCCAGCAGCTTAACTGGGACTCCCCCAGAGACCCAGTACTTC.

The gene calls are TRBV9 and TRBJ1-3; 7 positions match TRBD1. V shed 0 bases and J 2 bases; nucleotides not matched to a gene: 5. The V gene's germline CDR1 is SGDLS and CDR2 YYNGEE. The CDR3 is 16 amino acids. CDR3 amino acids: CASSVGGTATGNTIYF. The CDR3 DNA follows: TGTGCCAGCAGCGTAGGCGGGACAGCCACTGGAAACACCATATATTTT.

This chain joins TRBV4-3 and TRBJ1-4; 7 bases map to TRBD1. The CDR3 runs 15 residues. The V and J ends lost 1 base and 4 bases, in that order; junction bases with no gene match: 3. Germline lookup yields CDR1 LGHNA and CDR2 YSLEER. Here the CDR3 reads CASSQGTGSNEKLFF. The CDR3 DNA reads TGCGCCAGCAGCCAAGGGACAGGAAGTAATGAAAAACTGTTTTTT.

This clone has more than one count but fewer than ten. DNA of the CDR3: TGCGCCAGCAGCTTATTCCAGCGGGAGACGGGGGAGCAGTACTTC. Translating it yields CASSLFQRETGEQYF. The V call is TRBV5-1, the J call TRBJ2-7; 8 nucleotides match TRBD2. Germline assignment: CDR1 SGHRS and CDR2 YFSETQ. The CDR3 is 15 residues long. V dropped 2 bases and J dropped 7; count of bases not matched to a gene: 11.

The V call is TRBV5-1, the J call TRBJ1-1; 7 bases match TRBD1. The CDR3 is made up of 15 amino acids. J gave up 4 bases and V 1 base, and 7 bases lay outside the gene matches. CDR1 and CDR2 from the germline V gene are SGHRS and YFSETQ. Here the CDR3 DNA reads TGCGCCAGCAGCTTGAACAGGGGCGCGGGCACTGAAGCTTTCTTT. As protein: CASSLNRGAGTEAFF.

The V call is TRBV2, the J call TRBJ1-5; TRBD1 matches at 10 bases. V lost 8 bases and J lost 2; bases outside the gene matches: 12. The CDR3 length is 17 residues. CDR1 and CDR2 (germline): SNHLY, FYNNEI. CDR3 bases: TGTGCCAGCGCCGGGACAGGGGTACGTGTAGGCAATCAGCCCCAGCATTTT. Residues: CASAGTGVRVGNQPQHF.

CDR3 residues: CASSAEVDRVGTGELFF. CDR3 coding DNA: TGTGCCAGCAGCGCCGAGGTGGACAGGGTAGGGACCGGGGAGCTGTTTTTT. The J gene is TRBJ2-2, the V gene TRBV9; 8 bases fit TRBD1. With 3 bases clipped from V and 5 bases from J, the junction kept 12 bases outside the gene matches. The CDR3 length is 17 residues. CDR1 and CDR2 from the germline V gene are SGDLS and YYNGEE.

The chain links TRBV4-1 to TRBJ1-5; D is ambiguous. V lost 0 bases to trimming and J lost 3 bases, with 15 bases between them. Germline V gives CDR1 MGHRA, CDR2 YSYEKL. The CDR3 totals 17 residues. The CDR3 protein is CASSQDPPPSYNQPQHF. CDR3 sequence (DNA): TGCGCCAGCAGCCAAGATCCCCCCCCATCCTACAATCAGCCCCAGCATTTT.

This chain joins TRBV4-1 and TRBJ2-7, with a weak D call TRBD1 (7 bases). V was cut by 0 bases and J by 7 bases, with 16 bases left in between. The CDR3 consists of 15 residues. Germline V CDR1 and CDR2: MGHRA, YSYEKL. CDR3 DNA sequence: TGCGCCAGCAGCCAAGAAGATCGTCCAGGGGGGGAGCAGTACTTC. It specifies CASSQEDRPGGEQYF.

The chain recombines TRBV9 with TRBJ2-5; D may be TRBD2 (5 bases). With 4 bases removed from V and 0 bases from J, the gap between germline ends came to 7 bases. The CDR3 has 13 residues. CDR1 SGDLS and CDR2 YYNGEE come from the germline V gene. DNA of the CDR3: TGTGCCAGCAGCCGCGGGTACCAAGAGACCCAGTACTTC. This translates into CASSRGYQETQYF.

The CDR3 sequence: CAAGTGSSGNTIYF. CDR3 bases: TGTGCAGCCGGGACAGGAAGCTCTGGAAACACCATATATTTT. The V and J genes are TRBV28 and TRBJ1-3; 8 nucleotides line up with TRBD1. Germline CDR1 and CDR2: MDHEN and SYDVKM. CDR3 length equals 14 residues.

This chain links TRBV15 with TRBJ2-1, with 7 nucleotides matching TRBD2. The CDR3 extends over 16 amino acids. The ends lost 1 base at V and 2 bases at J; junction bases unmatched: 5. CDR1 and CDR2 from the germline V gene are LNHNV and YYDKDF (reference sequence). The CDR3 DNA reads TGTGCCACCAGCAGAGGCCGGGACTACCCCTACAATGAGCAGTTCTTC. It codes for CATSRGRDYPYNEQFF.

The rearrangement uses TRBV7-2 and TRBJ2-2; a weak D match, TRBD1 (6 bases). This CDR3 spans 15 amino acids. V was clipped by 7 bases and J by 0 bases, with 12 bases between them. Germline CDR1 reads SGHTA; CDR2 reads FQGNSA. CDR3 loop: CASNSQGTNTGELFF. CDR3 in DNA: TGTGCCAGCAATTCACAGGGTACGAACACCGGGGAGCTGTTTTTT.

Written as DNA, the CDR3 is TGTGCCAGCAGCCAAGTATCGGGACAGATTAGCGAGCAGTACTTC. This translates into CASSQVSGQISEQYF. This chain uses TRBV7-3 with TRBJ2-5; TRBD1 aligns across 7 bases. The J call may be wrong; the DNA end is better matched by TRBJ2-7. The CDR3 loop spans 15 amino acids. Looked up from germline, CDR1 is SGHTA and CDR2 is FQGTGA.

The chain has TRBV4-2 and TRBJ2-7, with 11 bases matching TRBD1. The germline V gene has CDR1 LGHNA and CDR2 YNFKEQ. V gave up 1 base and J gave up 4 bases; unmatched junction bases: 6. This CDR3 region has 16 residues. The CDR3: CASSQAPGQGVYEQYF. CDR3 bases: TGTGCCAGCAGCCAAGCGCCGGGACAGGGGGTTTACGAGCAGTACTTC.

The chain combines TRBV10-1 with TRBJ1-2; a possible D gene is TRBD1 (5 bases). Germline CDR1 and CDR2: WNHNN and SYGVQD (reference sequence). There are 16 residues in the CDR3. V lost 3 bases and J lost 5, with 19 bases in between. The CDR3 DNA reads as TGCGCCAGCAGTGAAGGGGCGGCCCGCTGGCAGTATGGCTACACCTTC. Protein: CASSEGAARWQYGYTF.

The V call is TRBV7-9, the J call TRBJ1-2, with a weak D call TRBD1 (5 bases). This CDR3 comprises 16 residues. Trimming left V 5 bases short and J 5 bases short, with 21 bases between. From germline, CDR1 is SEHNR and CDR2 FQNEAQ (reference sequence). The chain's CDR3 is CASSRDSLGDVYGYTF. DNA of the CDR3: TGTGCCAGCAGCCGAGACAGCCTCGGTGACGTATATGGCTACACCTTC.

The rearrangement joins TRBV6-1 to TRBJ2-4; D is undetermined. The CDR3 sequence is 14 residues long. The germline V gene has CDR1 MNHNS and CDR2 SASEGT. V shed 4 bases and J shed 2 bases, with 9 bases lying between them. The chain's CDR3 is CASSGGIPKNIQYF. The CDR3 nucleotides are TGTGCCAGCAGTGGAGGTATTCCCAAAAACATTCAGTACTTC.